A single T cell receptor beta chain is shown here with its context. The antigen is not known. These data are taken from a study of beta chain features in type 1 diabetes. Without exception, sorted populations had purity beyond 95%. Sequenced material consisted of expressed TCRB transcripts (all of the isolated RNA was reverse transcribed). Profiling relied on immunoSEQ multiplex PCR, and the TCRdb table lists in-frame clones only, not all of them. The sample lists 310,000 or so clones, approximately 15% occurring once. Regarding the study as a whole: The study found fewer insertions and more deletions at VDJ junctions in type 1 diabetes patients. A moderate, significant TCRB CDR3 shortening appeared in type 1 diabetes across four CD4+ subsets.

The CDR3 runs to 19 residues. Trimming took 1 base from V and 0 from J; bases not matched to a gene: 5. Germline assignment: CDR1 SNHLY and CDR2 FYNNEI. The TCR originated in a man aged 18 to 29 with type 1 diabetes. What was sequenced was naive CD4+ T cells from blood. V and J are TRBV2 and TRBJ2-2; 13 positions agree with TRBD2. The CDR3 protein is CASSEGGLAGFANTGELFF. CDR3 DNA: TGTGCCAGCAGTGAAGGGGGACTAGCGGGGTTCGCGAACACCGGGGAGCTGTTTTTT.